This entry describes one T cell receptor (beta chain). Its antigen is still unknown. These data belong to a study of T cell repertoires in cytomegalovirus infection. The overall study: CMV infection and matching HLA type were both indicated by public TCR beta signatures.

Each CDR3 protein is one row after TCRdb ran MiXCR on the reads. The profile shows 200,000 or so distinct CDR3 sequences, around 35% of them singletons. V lost 5 bases and J lost 14; bases outside the gene matches: 13. Germline values: CDR1 PRHDT, CDR2 FYEKMQ (reference sequence). This CDR3 is 14 amino acids long. Study findings and constraints: Carriers of CMV plus the relevant HLA were identified by cumulative public TCR beta family frequency.

The sequence derives from a human donor in good health (CMV status not recorded). Some clones in this sample may be carry-over from other donors' samples. The chain employs TRBV13 and TRBJ2-3; 10 bases agree with TRBD1. The sample here was CD8+ T cells from cultured PBMCs, taken from culture after CMV antigen stimulation. The CDR3 is CASSQSAGQGVPYF. The CDR3 DNA sequence: TGTGCCAGCAGCCAAAGCGCAGGACAGGGGGTACCGTATTTT.